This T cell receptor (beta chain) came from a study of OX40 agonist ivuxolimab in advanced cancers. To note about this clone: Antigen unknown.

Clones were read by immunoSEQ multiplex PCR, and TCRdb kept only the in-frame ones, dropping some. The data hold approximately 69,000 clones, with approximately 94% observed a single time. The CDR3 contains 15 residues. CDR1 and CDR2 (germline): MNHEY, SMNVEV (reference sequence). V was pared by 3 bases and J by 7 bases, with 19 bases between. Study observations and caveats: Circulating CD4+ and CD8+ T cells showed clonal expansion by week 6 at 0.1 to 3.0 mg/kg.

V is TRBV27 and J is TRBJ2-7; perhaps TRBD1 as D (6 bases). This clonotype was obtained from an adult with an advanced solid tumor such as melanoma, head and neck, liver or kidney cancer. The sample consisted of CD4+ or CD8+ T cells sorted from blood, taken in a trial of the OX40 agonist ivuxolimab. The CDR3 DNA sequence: TGTGCCAGCAGTTTGGATCAGGGACACCTGAGGGAGCAGTACTTC. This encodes CASSLDQGHLREQYF.